One and the same sample provided the 7 T cell receptor beta chains below, sequenced in a study of regulatory T cells in long-lasting Graves disease. This sample's time point: newly diagnosed GD, antithyroid drugs for less than 3 months. PBMC-extracted RNA yielded the TCR library. Arm-PCR of CDR3 regions with iRepertoire HTBI primers generated TCR beta libraries. From the multiplex PCR reads, TCRdb called clonotypes with MiXCR, one entry per CDR3 protein. The repertoire holds hundreds of thousands of distinct CDR3 sequences, with over 15% as singletons. These same records also appear under a second study, on T cells in Graves' hyperthyroidism and ophthalmopathy.

The material was peripheral blood mononuclear cells (PBMCs), obtained at new diagnosis, from a patient treated with antithyroid drugs. These receptors were collected from a woman in her twenties or thirties with Graves disease.

The chain couples TRBV4-3 to TRBJ1-2, with D perhaps matching TRBD1 (5 bases). CDR1 and CDR2 (germline): LGHNA, YSLEER. The V end was cut by 0 bases, the J end by 3 bases, with 11 bases between. The CDR3 contains 15 residues. The CDR3 DNA is TGCGCCAGCAGCCAAGAATATTCGACAGACTATGGCTACACCTTC. It specifies CASSQEYSTDYGYTF.

This chain uses TRBV5-5 with TRBJ1-6; unclear D gene. The CDR3 has 16 residues. The V gene's germline CDR1 is SGHKS and CDR2 YYEKEE (reference sequence). The V and J ends lost 2 bases and 2 bases respectively, with 11 bases between them. The CDR3 bases are TGTGCCAGCAGCTTTGCCCCCGGCACCTATAATTCACCCCTCCACTTT. Its translation is CASSFAPGTYNSPLHF. The complete variable domain, with remaining parts taken from reference TRBV5-5 and TRBJ1-6, reads DAGVTQSPTHLIKTRGQQVTLRCSPISGHKSVSWYQQVLGQGPQFIFQYYEKEERGRGNFPDRFSARQFPNYSSELNVNALLLGDSALYLCASSFAPGTYNSPLHFGNGTRLTVT.

This clonotype appeared a few times. This may arise from a read error, as a much more abundant clone is one base away. V gene TRBV12-3 or TRBV12-4 combines with J gene TRBJ2-3; D is possibly TRBD2 (5 bases). Trimming pared 6 bases from V and 6 bases from J, leaving 16 bases between. This CDR3 has 14 amino acids. CDR3 nucleotides: TGTGCCAGCAGCCTCGGGGTCGGGTCGGATACGCAGTATTTT. This sequence encodes CASSLGVGSDTQYF.

This clonotype was recorded a few times. A much larger clone differs from this one at a single base, so this may be a read error. The CDR3 reads CASRYGTGGDQPQHF. The DNA for the CDR3 is TGTGCCAGCAGATACGGGACAGGGGGCGATCAGCCCCAGCATTTT. V and J are TRBV12-3 or TRBV12-4 and TRBJ1-5; 12 nucleotides line up with TRBD1. J was trimmed by 5 bases and V by 6 bases; bases with no gene match: 5. The CDR3 is made up of 15 amino acids.

The chain combines TRBV19 with TRBJ2-7; possibly TRBD2 for D (6 bases). Trimming pared 0 bases from V and 3 bases from J, leaving 15 bases between. The CDR3 runs to 16 residues. From germline, CDR1 is LNHDA and CDR2 SQIVND (reference sequence). CDR3 sequence reads: CASSIEVRGGNYEQYF. The CDR3 DNA sequence: TGTGCCAGTAGTATAGAGGTGCGGGGCGGAAACTACGAGCAGTACTTC.

As for this clonotype: A read error may explain this, as a much larger clone is one base away. The V call is TRBV20-1, the J call TRBJ2-7; D call uncertain. CDR3 length: 15 amino acids. Germline assignment: CDR1 DFQATT and CDR2 SNEGSKA (reference sequence). CDR3 sequence: CSARPRPQGLYEQHF. The CDR3 nucleotides are TGCAGTGCTAGGCCAAGACCTCAAGGCCTCTACGAGCAGCACTTC.

The genes are TRBV10-3 and TRBJ2-7, with 11 bases matching TRBD2. Germline assignment: CDR1 ENHRY and CDR2 SYGVKD. The junction had 16 bases not matched to a gene; V was cut back by 5 bases and J by 7 bases. This CDR3 is built from 17 residues. The CDR3 DNA reads as TGTGCCATCAGTCCAAGTAGCGGGAGGGGCTCCTACAATGAGCAGTACTTC. It is translated as CAISPSSGRGSYNEQYF.